The 15 T cell receptor beta chains below were found in one sample sequenced in a study of CD8+CD57+ T cells in acquired aplastic anemia. Genomic DNA provided the template from which TCR beta VDJ and CDR3 profiles were obtained. TCRdb reprocessed the reads via MiXCR and lists one record per CDR3 protein. The sample has 180,000 or so distinct CDR3 sequences; 35% to 50% are singletons. Input material: sorted CD4+, CD8+, or CD8+CD57+ T cells (not recorded which) from PBMCs. Receptors originate from a human donor in good health.

This clonotype has ten or more counts. The chain recombines TRBV19 with TRBJ2-5; D is unresolved. The germline V gene encodes CDR1 LNHDA and CDR2 SQIVND (reference sequence). The CDR3 is 15 residues long. V gave up 3 bases and J gave up 7 bases, with 18 bases separating them. CDR3 region: CASSIGAGVSRTQYF. In DNA form, the CDR3 reads TGTGCCAGTAGTATTGGTGCAGGTGTAAGTAGGACCCAGTACTTC. Complete variable domain (other parts from reference TRBV19 and TRBJ2-5): DGGITQSPKYLFRKEGQNVTLSCEQNLNHDAMYWYRQDPGQGLRLIYYSQIVNDFQKGDIAEGYSVSREKKESFPLTVTSAQKNPTAFYLCASSIGAGVSRTQYFGPGTRLLVL.

Note on this clonotype: This may come from a read error, since a much larger clone is one base off. This CDR3 is CASSLGRQVQETQYF. The DNA of the CDR3 is TGTGCCAGCAGCTTAGGCAGACAGGTACAAGAGACCCAGTACTTC. The chain couples TRBV7-9 to TRBJ2-5, with D possibly being TRBD1 (6 bases). Per germline, CDR1 SEHNR and CDR2 FQNEAQ (reference sequence). V was shortened by 1 base and J by 2 bases, with 11 bases between the two germline ends. The CDR3 runs 15 residues.

This clonotype was seen ten or more times. The chain couples TRBV7-3 to TRBJ1-1, with 9 bases lining up with TRBD1. The length of the CDR3 is 12 residues. Germline V gene data show CDR1 as SGHTA and CDR2 as FQGTGA. The CDR3 DNA follows: TGTCTTACAGGGGGCAAAAACACTGAAGCTTTCTTT. This gives the protein CLTGGKNTEAFF.

The chain is built from TRBV7-8 and TRBJ1-6, with D unresolved. Deletions cut 5 bases from V and 0 bases from J, with 14 bases between. Germline values: CDR1 SGHVS, CDR2 FQNEAQ. The CDR3 is 17 amino acids. The CDR3 spells CASSTPRPSSYNSPLHF. The CDR3 region has the DNA TGTGCCAGCAGCACCCCTCGCCCCAGCTCCTATAATTCACCCCTCCACTTT. The full variable domain, completed using reference TRBV7-8 and TRBJ1-6, is GAGVSQSPRYKVAKRGQDVALRCDPISGHVSLFWYQQALGQGPEFLTYFQNEAQLDKSGLPSDRFFAERPEGSVSTLKIQRTQQEDSAVYLCASSTPRPSSYNSPLHFGNGTRLTVT.

This chain uses TRBV20-1 with TRBJ2-7; possibly TRBD1 or TRBD2 for D (5 bases each). CDR1 is DFQATT, CDR2 SNEGSKA, per germline (reference sequence). V lost 5 bases and J 3 bases, leaving 17 bases between the germline ends. The CDR3 has 14 amino acids. The CDR3: CSAETWAGGYEQYF. CDR3 DNA sequence: TGCAGTGCTGAAACCTGGGCTGGGGGCTACGAGCAGTACTTC.

The V and J genes are TRBV15 and TRBJ2-2, with D maybe TRBD1 (5 bases). Germline values: CDR1 LNHNV, CDR2 YYDKDF (reference sequence). The CDR3 is 14 residues long. V dropped 0 bases and J dropped 9 bases, with 11 bases sitting between them. CDR3 DNA: TGTGCCACCAGCAGAGATGCGGCAGGGCGGGAGCTGTTTTTT. Protein sequence: CATSRDAAGRELFF.

This CDR3 reads CASSFSLPGELFF. CDR3 bases: TGTGCCAGCAGCTTTTCGCTTCCCGGGGAGCTGTTTTTT. The chain couples TRBV7-9 to TRBJ2-2; the D is unclear. The V and J ends lost 3 bases and 6 bases respectively, with 8 bases between them. Germline loops: CDR1 SEHNR, CDR2 FQNEAQ (reference sequence). The CDR3 loop spans 13 amino acids.

About this clonotype: The CDR3 carries no conserved terminal phenylalanine or tryptophan, so it likely arises from a read error. The DNA is omitted, as the CDR3 cannot be located on it reliably, and the CDR3 follows TCRdb's listing. This chain uses TRBV7-3 with TRBJ2-1; the D call of TRBD2 is as the table states it, not checked on the DNA. The CDR3 spans 17 amino acids, including both terminal residues. Germline V lookup: CDR1 SGHTA, CDR2 FQGTGA. CDR3 sequence: CASSLMASGSFSNEQLS.

This clonotype appeared many times. This chain links TRBV30 with TRBJ2-5; D is unclear. CDR3 size: 10 residues. The V end was cut by 1 base, the J end by 5 bases, with 2 bases between. CDR1 and CDR2 (germline): GTSNPN, SVGIG (reference sequence). DNA for the CDR3: TGTGCCTGGAGTGATGAGACCCAGTACTTC. The encoded protein is CAWSDETQYF.

J is TRBJ1-3 and V is TRBV6-1, with D perhaps matching TRBD1 (5 bases). This CDR3 spans 16 amino acids. Trimming pared 6 bases from V and 0 bases from J, leaving 15 bases between. Germline CDR1 reads MNHNS; CDR2 reads SASEGT. DNA for the CDR3: TGTGCCAGCAGCAGCCCGGGACTAAGCTCTGGAAACACCATATATTTT. Protein: CASSSPGLSSGNTIYF.

J is TRBJ2-2 and V is TRBV20-1, with unresolved D. The CDR3 spans 11 residues. Germline-derived CDR1 and CDR2 are DFQATT and SNEGSKA (reference sequence). Deletions cut 2 bases from V and 8 bases from J, with 6 bases between. CDR3 nucleotides: TGCAGTGCTAGATCGGCAGGGGAGCTGTTTTTT. Protein sequence: CSARSAGELFF.

The gene calls are TRBV24-1 and TRBJ2-3; D remains ambiguous. V dropped 4 bases and J dropped 4 bases, with 11 bases sitting between them. The V gene's germline CDR1 is KGHDR and CDR2 SFDVKD. The CDR3 length is 14 residues. In nucleotides, the CDR3 is TGTGCCACCAGTGAGGGTATACGGCCAGATACGCAGTATTTT. Encoded protein: CATSEGIRPDTQYF.

This chain uses TRBV7-2 with TRBJ1-6; D unclear. CDR3 length equals 15 residues. Trimming took off 3 bases at V and 7 bases at J, with 13 bases between the two ends. Germline assignment: CDR1 SGHTA and CDR2 FQGNSA. The DNA for the CDR3 is TGTGCCAGCAGCTTTACTCAGGCAGCGAATTCACCCCTCCACTTT. Protein: CASSFTQAANSPLHF.

The V gene is TRBV20-1, the J gene TRBJ2-3; 13 positions agree with TRBD2. V lost 1 base and J lost 0; bases outside the gene matches: 7. The CDR3 is 18 residues long. Germline V gene data show CDR1 as DFQATT and CDR2 as SNEGSKA (reference sequence). The CDR3 DNA sequence: TGCAGTGCTAGAGGTTGGACTAGCGGGGGTTCGAGCACAGATACGCAGTATTTT. Translated: CSARGWTSGGSSTDTQYF.

This clonotype was picked up many times. The genes are TRBV5-8 and TRBJ1-2; D not certain. The CDR3 runs 13 residues. V shed 1 base and J shed 0 bases, with 4 bases lying between them. The germline CDR1 and CDR2 sequences are SGHTS and YDEGEE. DNA of the CDR3: TGTGCCAGCAGCTTGACTACTAACTATGGCTACACCTTC. It translates to CASSLTTNYGYTF.